These 27 T cell receptor beta chains share one sample of origin, sequenced in a study of T cell responses to AZD1222 COVID-19 vaccine. Profiling relied on immunoSEQ multiplex PCR, and the TCRdb table lists in-frame clones only, not all of them. The sample consists of 150,000 or so clones, roughly nine tenths of them appearing once. The sample was peripheral blood, taken on day 0 of MenACWY control vaccination. These TCRs come from an adult in good health.

This chain uses TRBV18 with TRBJ2-1; 7 bases agree with TRBD2. CDR3 length: 14 residues. In germline, CDR1 is KGHSH, CDR2 LQKENI. Trimming at V came to 3 bases and at J to 8 bases, leaving 7 bases not matched to a gene. The CDR3 sequence: CASSPGGGIDEQFF. The CDR3 DNA reads TGTGCCAGCTCACCGGGGGGAGGGATCGATGAGCAGTTCTTC.

The rearrangement links TRBV7-2 to TRBJ1-1, with 9 nucleotides matching TRBD1. The CDR3 has 14 amino acids. Per the germline V gene, CDR1 is SGHTA and CDR2 is FQGNSA. V lost 5 bases to trimming and J lost 4 bases; unmatched junction nucleotides: 5. CDR3 region: CASSVSTGGTEAFF. CDR3 coding DNA: TGTGCCAGCAGCGTGTCGACAGGGGGCACTGAAGCTTTCTTT.

This rearrangement joins TRBV5-5 to TRBJ2-7, with D unresolved. Germline CDR1 and CDR2: SGHKS and YYEKEE (reference sequence). V lost 0 bases to trimming and J lost 3 bases, with 7 bases between them. There are 13 residues in the CDR3. DNA for the CDR3: TGTGCCAGCAGCTTGGGAAGGTACTACGAGCAGTACTTC. Translating it yields CASSLGRYYEQYF.

V gene TRBV7-9 combines with J gene TRBJ1-1; the D is unclear. Trimming shortened V by 3 bases and J by 1 base, and 6 bases separated the two germline ends. CDR1 is SEHNR, CDR2 FQNEAQ, per germline (reference sequence). This CDR3 is built from 13 residues. CDR3 nucleotides: TGTGCCAGCAGCTTCTCCCAGAACACTGAAGCTTTCTTT. It codes for CASSFSQNTEAFF.

This sequence joins TRBV5-6 and TRBJ1-2, with a possible D match to TRBD1 (5 bases). V was clipped by 0 bases and J by 4 bases, with 10 bases between them. Germline lookup yields CDR1 SGHDT and CDR2 YYEEEE. The length of the CDR3 is 14 residues. DNA for the CDR3: TGTGCCAGCAGCTTGGGCAGGGCAACCTATGGCTACACCTTC. This encodes CASSLGRATYGYTF. The variable domain in full, completed from reference TRBV5-6 and TRBJ1-2, reads DAGVTQSPTHLIKTRGQQVTLRCSPKSGHDTVSWYQQALGQGPQFIFQYYEEEERQRGNFPDRFSGHQFPNYSSELNVNALLLGDSALYLCASSLGRATYGYTFGSGTRLTVV.

This clone is a singleton in its sample. The chain couples TRBV5-1 to TRBJ2-7; D unresolved. Germline CDR1 SGHRS, CDR2 YFSETQ. The CDR3 is 13 residues long. V was shortened by 0 bases and J by 3 bases, with 7 bases between the two germline ends. CDR3 amino acids: CASSLASGYEQYV. CDR3 coding DNA: TGCGCCAGCAGCTTGGCCTCGGGCTACGAGCAGTACGTC.

The V call is TRBV29-1, the J call TRBJ1-1; D unresolved. The CDR3 totals 13 residues. Trimming took off 3 bases at V and 1 base at J, with 9 bases between the two ends. Germline V lookup: CDR1 SQVTM, CDR2 ANQGSEA. In DNA form, the CDR3 reads TGCAGCGTTGAGGACCCCGGGAACACTGAAGCTTTCTTT. This gives the protein CSVEDPGNTEAFF. The full variable domain, completed using reference TRBV29-1 and TRBJ1-1, is SAVISQKPSRDICQRGTSLTIQCQVDSQVTMMFWYRQQPGQSLTLIATANQGSEATYESGFVIDKFPISRPNLTFSTLTVSNMSPEDSSIYLCSVEDPGNTEAFFGQGTRLTVV.

V usage is TRBV28 and J usage is TRBJ1-2; 7 nucleotides align to TRBD1. The CDR3 consists of 16 residues. Germline values: CDR1 MDHEN, CDR2 SYDVKM. V dropped 7 bases and J dropped 1; count of bases not matched to a gene: 12. The CDR3 DNA sequence: TGTGCCAGCACCCTTAAGACAGGGCCCCTTAACTATGGCTACACCTTC. Translation: CASTLKTGPLNYGYTF.

This chain connects TRBV5-8 to TRBJ1-5; the D is unclear. The germline gives CDR1 SGHTS, CDR2 YDEGEE. With 0 bases removed from V and 3 bases from J, the gap between germline ends came to 7 bases. The CDR3 covers 14 residues. CDR3 loop: CASSLERINQPQHF. In nucleotides, the CDR3 is TGTGCCAGCAGCTTGGAACGGATCAATCAGCCCCAGCATTTT.

The J gene is TRBJ2-2, the V gene TRBV2; 7 bases match TRBD1. This CDR3 is 16 amino acids long. Per the germline V gene, CDR1 is SNHLY and CDR2 is FYNNEI. The V segment lost 5 bases and the J segment 6 bases; nucleotides outside the gene matches: 12. This chain's CDR3 is CASSLDRRIGAGELFF. As DNA, the CDR3 is TGTGCCAGCAGTCTGGACAGGAGGATAGGGGCCGGGGAGCTGTTTTTT.

The CDR3 sequence: CASSPTRGYTF. The DNA of the CDR3 is TGTGCCAGCAGTCCGACGCGGGGCTACACCTTC. V is TRBV28 and J is TRBJ1-2; D ambiguous. The V gene lost 5 bases and the J gene lost 8 bases, with 9 bases spanning the gap. The CDR3 has 11 amino acids. CDR1 and CDR2 (germline): MDHEN, SYDVKM.

The rearrangement joins TRBV7-2 to TRBJ1-4; TRBD1 is a possible D gene (5 bases). Trimming pared 5 bases from V and 8 bases from J, leaving 18 bases between. Germline lookup yields CDR1 SGHTA and CDR2 FQGNSA. CDR3 length: 15 residues. As DNA, the CDR3 is TGTGCCAGCAGCGTCGGGGCCCGAAAATTAGAAAAACTGTTTTTT. This encodes CASSVGARKLEKLFF.

The chain uses TRBV9 and TRBJ2-2; D not resolved. The CDR3 consists of 18 residues. Trimming removed 2 bases at V and 3 bases at J, with 20 bases between. The germline CDR1 and CDR2 sequences are SGDLS and YYNGEE. DNA for the CDR3: TGTGCCAGCAGCGTTTGGTCTCCGGGCGGCGTCGACACCGGGGAGCTGTTTTTT. Protein: CASSVWSPGGVDTGELFF.

Here the CDR3 reads CSASFLGAFF. In DNA, the CDR3 is TGCAGTGCTAGTTTTCTTGGGGCTTTCTTT. The rearrangement joins TRBV20-1 to TRBJ1-1; D remains unclear. This CDR3 region has 10 residues. V shed 3 bases and J shed 11 bases, with 10 bases lying between them. Per germline, CDR1 DFQATT and CDR2 SNEGSKA (reference sequence).

J is TRBJ2-6 and V is TRBV5-1, with a weak D call TRBD2 (5 bases). The CDR3 has 18 residues. V lost 5 bases to trimming and J lost 0 bases, with 18 bases between them. Germline CDR1 reads SGHRS; CDR2 reads YFSETQ. Here the CDR3 reads CASRKRELAASGANVLTF. As DNA, the CDR3 is TGCGCCAGCAGGAAGAGGGAATTGGCGGCCTCTGGGGCCAACGTCCTGACTTTC.

The rearrangement links TRBV27 to TRBJ1-6; D is perhaps TRBD1 (6 bases). The V end lost 4 bases, the J end lost 4 bases, and 11 bases lay between the germline ends. CDR1 and CDR2 (germline): MNHEY, SMNVEV (reference sequence). The length of the CDR3 is 15 residues. The CDR3 spells CASSSRGQYNSPLHF. The CDR3, as DNA: TGTGCCAGCAGTTCCAGAGGACAGTATAATTCACCCCTCCACTTT.

The rearrangement joins TRBV5-1 to TRBJ2-3; D gene ambiguous. This CDR3 comprises 12 residues. The V gene lost 4 bases and the J gene lost 3 bases, with 6 bases spanning the gap. Germline CDR1 SGHRS, CDR2 YFSETQ. The CDR3 bases are TGCGCCAGCAGCCACGGAACAGATACGCAGTATTTT. Translation: CASSHGTDTQYF.

This sequence joins TRBV18 and TRBJ1-2, with TRBD1 as a possible D gene (5 bases). This CDR3 has 13 amino acids. Germline CDR1 reads KGHSH; CDR2 reads LQKENI. The V end was cut by 4 bases, the J end by 8 bases, with 14 bases between. In DNA, the CDR3 is TGTGCCAGCTCACAGGAGGGGTGGAGAGGCTACACCTTC. Its translation: CASSQEGWRGYTF.

This clone turned up a few times. V gene TRBV5-1 combines with J gene TRBJ1-4; D possibly corresponds to TRBD1 (5 bases). The CDR3 is made up of 18 amino acids. Trimming pared 1 base from V and 0 bases from J, leaving 16 bases between. Germline V lookup: CDR1 SGHRS, CDR2 YFSETQ. The CDR3 is CASSLTSGGFTTNEKLFF. CDR3 coding DNA: TGCGCCAGCAGCTTGACTTCTGGGGGATTTACAACTAATGAAAAACTGTTTTTT.

The chain recombines TRBV4-3 with TRBJ1-5; D gene ambiguous. Germline V gene sequence: CDR1 LGHNA, CDR2 YSLEER. The V end lost 1 base, the J end lost 5 bases, and 6 bases lay between the germline ends. CDR3 length: 13 amino acids. The CDR3 nucleotides are TGCGCCAGCAGCCAAGGACTCGATCAGCCCCAGCATTTT. Translated: CASSQGLDQPQHF.

The chain joins TRBV5-5 to TRBJ2-3; 11 nucleotides match TRBD1. There are 16 residues in the CDR3. Germline values: CDR1 SGHKS, CDR2 YYEKEE (reference sequence). V lost 4 bases and J lost 2; bases outside the gene matches: 6. CDR3 protein: CASSQGQGANTDTQYF. The CDR3 DNA sequence: TGTGCCAGCAGCCAAGGACAGGGGGCCAACACAGATACGCAGTATTTT.

The rearrangement links TRBV29-1 to TRBJ1-4; 7 bases are shared with TRBD1. V dropped 7 bases and J dropped 4; count of bases not matched to a gene: 9. The CDR3 contains 14 residues. CDR1 and CDR2 (germline): SQVTM, ANQGSEA. The CDR3 loop reads CSAAKGGYNEKLFF. CDR3 in DNA: TGCAGCGCTGCCAAAGGGGGCTATAATGAAAAACTGTTTTTT.

This chain uses TRBV27 with TRBJ2-1; the D is unclear. This CDR3 is built from 13 residues. CDR1 MNHEY and CDR2 SMNVEV come from the germline V gene (reference sequence). Trimming cost V 2 bases and J 3 bases, with 5 bases left between them. In DNA form, the CDR3 reads TGTGCCAGCAGTTTAGACTTCTACAATGAGCAGTTCTTC. Translated, it gives CASSLDFYNEQFF.

The CDR3 spells CSVEAIVRRRRASTNEKLFF. For the CDR3, the DNA is TGCAGCGTTGAAGCGATAGTTAGGAGAAGGAGGGCATCCACTAATGAAAAACTGTTTTTT. The chain couples TRBV29-1 to TRBJ1-4, with unresolved D. This CDR3 spans 20 amino acids. Trimming cost V 1 base and J 2 bases, with 26 bases left between them. Germline V CDR1 and CDR2: SQVTM, ANQGSEA.

The chain employs TRBV20-1 and TRBJ1-2; D is ambiguous. V lost 3 bases and J lost 2, with 10 bases in between. This CDR3 spans 13 amino acids. Germline V gene data show CDR1 as DFQATT and CDR2 as SNEGSKA (reference sequence). The DNA of the CDR3 is TGCAGTGCTAGTGTTACAGTAAACTATGGCTACACCTTC. Translated, it gives CSASVTVNYGYTF.

The chain links TRBV6-5 to TRBJ2-7; D is possibly TRBD1 (6 bases). The CDR3 totals 12 residues. Germline values: CDR1 MNHEY, CDR2 SVGAGI. Trimming pared 6 bases from V and 3 bases from J, leaving 9 bases between. In DNA, the CDR3 is TGTGCCAGCAGGGACAGAGACTACGAGCAGTACGTC. Encoded protein: CASRDRDYEQYV.

In nucleotides, the CDR3 is TGTGCCAGCTCAAACCCAGCCTACGAGCAGTACTTC. Translating gives CASSNPAYEQYF. This sequence joins TRBV18 and TRBJ2-7; unclear D gene. The CDR3 extends over 12 amino acids. From germline, CDR1 is KGHSH and CDR2 LQKENI. With 5 bases removed from V and 2 bases from J, the gap between germline ends came to 7 bases.